The 7 T cell receptor beta chains below were found in one sample sequenced in a study of Graves' ophthalmopathy and Graves' hyperthyroidism. Researchers took RNA transcripts and amplified TCR beta CDR3 regions from them. A first-round RT-PCR used HTBI primers, followed by a second-round multiplex PCR. TCRdb reanalysed the multiplex PCR reads using MiXCR and keeps one entry per CDR3 protein. The sample gives hundreds of thousands of distinct CDR3 sequences, 15% of which show up once; about 7% is in the top ten. The sample consisted of peripheral blood. The receptors come from a woman aged 18-29 years with stable Graves' hyperthyroidism.

This clonotype was observed at least ten times. The gene calls are TRBV20-1 and TRBJ1-2; TRBD1 might be the D (6 bases). The CDR3 contains 15 residues. Germline V CDR1 and CDR2: DFQATT, SNEGSKA (reference sequence). V was clipped by 0 bases and J by 4 bases, with 15 bases between them. The CDR3 DNA follows: TGCAGTGCTAGAGATAAATGGACAGATCTCTATGGCTACACCTTC. Translated: CSARDKWTDLYGYTF.

This clonotype showed up many times. The gene calls are TRBV12-3 or TRBV12-4 and TRBJ2-7, with TRBD1 as a possible D gene (6 bases). The V end lost 7 bases, the J end lost 2 bases, and 18 bases lay between the germline ends. The CDR3 runs to 15 residues. CDR3 region: CASTSQPDRTYEQYF. CDR3 DNA: TGTGCCAGCACTTCTCAACCCGACAGGACCTACGAGCAGTACTTC.

This clonotype was seen at least ten times. This sequence joins TRBV6-1 and TRBJ1-2, with 9 bases that match TRBD1. CDR1 and CDR2 from the germline V gene are MNHNS and SASEGT. The CDR3 totals 13 residues. V trimming: 6 bases; J trimming: 5 bases; junction bases outside the gene matches: 4. CDR3 sequence reads: CASRSTGGYGYTF. The DNA of the CDR3 is TGTGCCAGCAGATCGACAGGGGGTTATGGCTACACCTTC.

This clonotype showed up just a few times. The chain combines TRBV5-1 with TRBJ2-2; TRBD1 is a possible D gene (6 bases). The V end lost 6 bases, the J end lost 1 base, and 16 bases lay between the germline ends. From germline, CDR1 is SGHRS and CDR2 YFSETQ. The CDR3 loop spans 16 amino acids. CDR3 sequence (DNA): TGCGCCAGCACCCTTGTCCCCAGGGGGAACACCGGGGAGCTGTTTTTT. Translation gives CASTLVPRGNTGELFF.

This clonotype was counted many times. V and J are TRBV6-5 and TRBJ2-5, with 7 bases lining up with TRBD1. The CDR3 runs 16 residues. From germline, CDR1 is MNHEY and CDR2 SVGAGI. With V trimmed by 6 bases and J by 2 bases, 12 bases remained unmatched. Written as DNA, the CDR3 is TGTGCCAGCAGGTTCTCGGGACAGAGGGGGCAAGAGACCCAGTACTTC. It is translated as CASRFSGQRGQETQYF.

The gene calls are TRBV27 and TRBJ2-3, with D perhaps assigned TRBD1 or TRBD2 (5 bases each). Germline CDR1 reads MNHEY; CDR2 reads SMNVEV (reference sequence). This CDR3 is built from 14 residues. The V and J ends lost 7 bases and 2 bases respectively, with 13 bases between them. The chain's CDR3 is CASNWGFPTDTQYF. CDR3 nucleotides: TGTGCCAGCAACTGGGGGTTTCCCACAGATACGCAGTATTTT.

This clonotype was observed at least ten times. The chain links TRBV12-3 or TRBV12-4 to TRBJ2-7; possibly TRBD2 for D (5 bases). The CDR3 length is 13 residues. V dropped 8 bases and J dropped 2 bases, with 13 bases sitting between them. The CDR3 loop is CASGRLEAYEQYF. The CDR3 DNA reads TGTGCCAGCGGTAGACTGGAGGCCTACGAGCAGTACTTC.